The text below deals with one TCR beta chain. The antigen is not known. Germline CDR1 is LGHNT and CDR2 is FRNRAP. V dropped 1 base and J dropped 2 bases, with 9 bases sitting between them. The CDR3 has 15 amino acids. Genomic DNA belonging to each subset was distributed in equal measure over several immunoSEQ plates. The data were produced by immunoSEQ multiplex PCR, yet TCRdb's version contains in-frame clones alone and is incomplete. This table holds about 1 million clones, around 74% found once. This specimen comes from a study of shared clonotypes between healthy human individuals. Study details: Sampling drew on donors who were a couple of women and a few men aged 18 to 49. Points from the study as a whole: Generation probabilities of non-shared clonotypes were lower (relative to those shared by all four donors). The naive CD4 repertoires of several donors were compared, and around 5% of clonotypes were shared.

V gene TRBV12-5 combines with J gene TRBJ1-5; D might be TRBD1 (5 bases). This clonotype was obtained from a man younger than 35 in good health. Sample: memory CD4+ T cells sorted from blood. The sample's subset: CD45RA-negative fraction. The CDR3, as DNA: TGTGCTAGTGGTTTGGGGGGGGTTGGCAATCAGCCCCAGCATTTT. It translates to CASGLGGVGNQPQHF.